This TCR beta chain was found in a study of early stage breast cancer tumors. Repertoires were generated with immunoSEQ multiplex PCR, while TCRdb's copy carries only in-frame clones and drops some. The table lists roughly 60,000 clones, roughly 80% of them singletons. CDR1 is SEHNR, CDR2 FQNEAQ, per germline (reference sequence). The CDR3 sequence is 15 residues long. Trimming removed 3 bases from V and 7 bases from J; junction bases left unmatched: 2. The gene calls are TRBV7-9 and TRBJ2-1; 14 positions match TRBD2. The sequenced sample was blood. The origin of this receptor is a person in their thirties with breast cancer. In DNA form, the CDR3 reads TGTGCCAGCAGCTTGCGGACTAGCGGGAGGAATGAGCAGTTCTTC. Translation gives CASSLRTSGRNEQFF.